A selection of T cell receptor beta chains follows, all from one sample in a study of T cells in Graves' hyperthyroidism and ophthalmopathy. In TCRdb, the multiplex PCR reads were re-called with MiXCR into one record per CDR3 protein. The sample includes 750,000 to 950,000 distinct CDR3 sequences, about two fifths of them seen just once. The specimen sequenced was blood. Source of these receptors: a man between 18 and 29 years old with Graves' hyperthyroidism. Both conserved end residues are part of each CDR3. A D gene is named only where the DNA matches it firmly. The size of a clone is reported for some rows only, either as once, few or many, or as a class for expanded clones.

v_gene,d_gene,abundance,j_gene,CDR3aa,CDR3nt
TRBV5-8,.,few,TRBJ1-2,CASSSDASYGYTF,TGTGCCAGCAGCTCAGACGCCAGCTATGGCTACACCTTC
TRBV7-9,TRBD2,few,TRBJ2-5,CASSDIGASGAQETQYF,TGTGCCAGCAGCGACATCGGGGCTAGCGGGGCCCAAGAGACCCAGTACTTC
TRBV7-2,TRBD2,.,TRBJ2-5,CASGLSGGETQYF,TGTGCCAGCGGCCTTAGCGGGGGGGAGACCCAGTACTTC
TRBV10-3,.,.,TRBJ1-6,CAIKGIGNSPLHF,TGTGCCATCAAGGGGATAGGTAATTCACCCCTCCACTTT
TRBV7-3,TRBD1,.,TRBJ2-7,CASSALGQAEYEQYF,TGTGCCAGCAGTGCACTCGGACAGGCTGAATACGAGCAGTACTTC
TRBV20-1,.,.,TRBJ2-5,CSAPGGQETQYF,TGCAGTGCGCCTGGGGGCCAAGAGACCCAGTACTTC
TRBV16,.,.,TRBJ1-1,CASSHYPEGTEAFF,TGTGCCAGCAGCCATTACCCGGAGGGCACTGAAGCTTTCTTT
TRBV7-2,.,many,TRBJ2-7,CASSPGLNYEQYF,TGTGCCAGCAGTCCTGGCCTCAACTACGAGCAGTACTTC
TRBV19,.,once,TRBJ2-2,CASRSNEVATGEPFF,TGTGCCAGTAGGTCGAATGAGGTCGCCACCGGGGAGCCGTTTTTT
TRBV6-5,.,few,TRBJ1-5,CASNPLDRNQPQHF,TGTGCCAGCAATCCCTTGGACCGTAATCAGCCCCAGCATTTT
TRBV10-2,.,.,TRBJ2-7,CASATGDFYEQYF,TGCGCCAGCGCCACGGGAGATTTCTACGAGCAGTACTTC
TRBV25-1,TRBD1,.,TRBJ2-7,CASSEGTGATYEQYF,TGTGCCAGCAGTGAAGGGACAGGGGCGACCTACGAGCAGTACTTC
TRBV4-1,.,.,TRBJ2-7,CASSQAPGTSYEQYF,TGCGCCAGCAGCCAAGCTCCCGGGACCTCCTACGAGCAGTACTTC
TRBV29-1,.,many,TRBJ2-6,CSVDTADSGANVLTF,TGCAGCGTCGATACCGCCGACTCAGGGGCCAACGTCCTGACTTTC
TRBV19,.,few,TRBJ2-2,CASSNPHFGRKNTGELFF,TGTGCCAGTAGCAACCCCCACTTTGGACGGAAGAACACCGGGGAGCTGTTTTTT
TRBV7-2,.,many,TRBJ1-4,CASSRLNEKLFF,TGTGCCAGCAGCCGACTCAACGAAAAACTGTTTTTT
TRBV19,.,.,TRBJ1-1,CASSIGRTANTEAFF,TGTGCCAGTAGTATAGGAAGGACAGCGAACACTGAAGCTTTCTTT
TRBV9,TRBD1,few,TRBJ2-5,CASSSHGTEQETQYF,TGTGCCAGCAGCTCTCACGGGACAGAGCAAGAGACCCAGTACTTC
TRBV10-3,.,.,TRBJ2-7,CASSFGLANEQYF,TGTGCCAGCAGCTTCGGACTGGCTAACGAGCAGTACTTC
TRBV20-1,.,.,TRBJ1-4,CSARPQGYEKLFF,TGCAGTGCTAGACCCCAGGGGTATGAAAAACTGTTTTTT
TRBV10-3,TRBD2,once,TRBJ2-2,CAISQLAGGTGELFF,TGTGCCATCAGCCAACTAGCGGGGGGCACCGGGGAGCTGTTTTTT
TRBV24-1,.,many,TRBJ2-5,CATSDPRGYQETQYF,TGTGCCACCAGTGATCCACGGGGGTACCAAGAGACCCAGTACTTC
TRBV9,.,few,TRBJ2-2,CASSPGGSNTGELFF,TGTGCCAGCAGCCCCGGCGGATCGAACACCGGGGAGCTGTTTTTT